Following are 24 T cell receptor beta chains from one sample sequenced in a study of OX40 agonist ivuxolimab in advanced cancers. Here immunoSEQ multiplex PCR was the method, and the copy in TCRdb shows in-frame clones only, minus some. This sample has tens of thousands of clones, with around nine tenths found just once. Source: CD4+ or CD8+ T cells sorted from blood, taken in a trial of the OX40 agonist ivuxolimab. Every receptor here comes from an adult with an advanced solid tumor such as melanoma, head and neck, liver or kidney cancer.

This clone was seen a single time. The CDR3 end shows no conserved phenylalanine or tryptophan, and so a read error is likely. The chain employs TRBV9 and TRBJ1-4, with D possibly matching TRBD1 (5 bases). Trimming pared 0 bases from V and 3 bases from J, leaving 12 bases between. This CDR3 has 16 amino acids. Per the germline V gene, CDR1 is SGDLS and CDR2 is YYNGEE. Here the CDR3 reads CASSVAGGGSNEKLFS. In DNA form, the CDR3 reads TGTGCCAGCAGCGTAGCCGGGGGAGGCTCTAATGAAAAACTGTTTTCT.

The gene calls are TRBV2 and TRBJ2-5, with TRBD2 identical over 7 bases. The CDR3 totals 13 residues. V shed 6 bases, J shed 5 bases, and the junction held 6 bases outside the gene matches. CDR1 and CDR2 (germline): SNHLY, FYNNEI. CDR3 in DNA: TGTGCCAGCAGGGGGAGGGTTGGCGAGACCCAGTACTTC. It translates to CASRGRVGETQYF.

The V gene is TRBV7-2, the J gene TRBJ1-1; the D is unclear. V was clipped by 5 bases and J by 2 bases, with 12 bases between them. CDR1 and CDR2 from the germline V gene are SGHTA and FQGNSA. The CDR3 has 14 amino acids. For the CDR3, the DNA is TGTGCCAGCAGCATTTGGACCTTTAACACTGAAGCTTTCTTT. It is translated as CASSIWTFNTEAFF.

For the CDR3, the DNA is TGCAGTGCTACAGGGACATTTGGCTACACCTTC. Translated, it gives CSATGTFGYTF. This chain joins TRBV20-1 and TRBJ1-2, with D maybe TRBD1 (6 bases). The CDR3 is 11 residues long. Germline-derived CDR1 and CDR2 are DFQATT and SNEGSKA (reference sequence). Trimming stripped 4 bases from V and 7 bases from J, with 10 bases between.

The chain couples TRBV6-5 to TRBJ2-7; 13 bases align to TRBD2. This CDR3 is 16 amino acids long. Germline lookup yields CDR1 MNHEY and CDR2 SVGAGI. The V gene end was trimmed by 0 bases and the J gene end by 4 bases; junction bases not matched to a gene: 3. CDR3 protein: CASSYSGTSGTYEQYF. DNA of the CDR3: TGTGCCAGCAGTTACTCCGGGACTAGCGGGACATACGAGCAGTACTTC.

This chain uses TRBV6-1 with TRBJ2-7; 8 bases align to TRBD2. Germline V lookup: CDR1 MNHNS, CDR2 SASEGT. J lost 3 bases, V lost 8 bases, and 3 bases had no gene match. The CDR3 covers 12 residues. The CDR3 loop is CASGTSGYEQYF. CDR3 bases: TGTGCCAGCGGGACTAGTGGCTACGAGCAGTACTTC.

J is TRBJ2-2 and V is TRBV6-5; D is perhaps TRBD1 (6 bases). CDR1 is MNHEY, CDR2 SVGAGI, per germline. Deletions cut 10 bases from V and 0 bases from J, with 12 bases between. CDR3 size: 14 residues. CDR3: CATKQGPNTGELFF. CDR3 DNA: TGTGCCACCAAACAGGGACCGAACACCGGGGAGCTGTTTTTT.

This clone has only one observation. The chain links TRBV10-3 to TRBJ2-3, with D perhaps TRBD1 (6 bases). The germline CDR1 and CDR2 sequences are ENHRY and SYGVKD. The CDR3 extends over 14 amino acids. V was clipped by 5 bases and J by 0 bases, with 9 bases between them. CDR3 coding DNA: TGTGCCATCAGTCGGGACAAAAGCACAGATACGCAGTATTTT. Residues: CAISRDKSTDTQYF.

V is TRBV6-6 and J is TRBJ2-1; weak D call: TRBD2 (6 bases). The CDR3 covers 15 residues. The germline V gene encodes CDR1 MNHNY and CDR2 SVGAGI (reference sequence). V was cut by 7 bases and J by 8 bases, with 21 bases left in between. In DNA form, the CDR3 reads TGTGCCAGCACCCCCTCTTTCCTCGGCGGGGATGAGCAGTTCTTC. Its translation is CASTPSFLGGDEQFF.

The V and J genes are TRBV15 and TRBJ1-5; D might be TRBD1 (5 bases). Trimming cost V 0 bases and J 7 bases, with 13 bases left between them. CDR1 and CDR2 (germline): LNHNV, YYDKDF (reference sequence). This CDR3 is built from 15 residues. CDR3 DNA sequence: TGTGCCACCAGCAGAGACAGGGACCTACGGCAGCCCCAGCATTTT. This gives the protein CATSRDRDLRQPQHF. Complete variable domain (other parts from reference TRBV15 and TRBJ1-5): DAMVIQNPRYQVTQFGKPVTLSCSQTLNHNVMYWYQQKSSQAPKLLFHYYDKDFNNEADTPDNFQSRRPNTSFCFLDIRSPGLGDTAMYLCATSRDRDLRQPQHFGDGTRLSIL.

The gene calls are TRBV13 and TRBJ2-3; 9 positions agree with TRBD2. The J segment lost 5 bases and the V segment lost 3 bases, leaving 9 bases of the junction unmatched. The CDR3 has 16 residues. Germline CDR1 PRHDT, CDR2 FYEKMQ (reference sequence). CDR3 nucleotides: TGTGCCAGCAGCTTCTTAGCGGGAGTTGCTGTAGATACGCAGTATTTT. This codes for CASSFLAGVAVDTQYF. Full variable domain (remainder filled in from reference TRBV13 and TRBJ2-3): AAGVIQSPRHLIKEKRETATLKCYPIPRHDTVYWYQQGPGQDPQFLISFYEKMQSDKGSIPDRFSAQQFSDYHSELNMSSLELGDSALYFCASSFLAGVAVDTQYFGPGTRLTVL.

As for this clone: Other DNA sequences in this specimen translate into the identical CDR3. This chain joins TRBV30 and TRBJ1-5, with a possible D match to TRBD1 (6 bases). Germline CDR1 and CDR2: GTSNPN and SVGIG (reference sequence). The CDR3 is 17 amino acids. V dropped 2 bases and J dropped 1 base, with 18 bases sitting between them. The CDR3 coding sequence is TGTGCCTGGAGTCCTCCGCCTCAGGGGAGGAGCAATCAGCCCCAGCATTTT. Residues: CAWSPPPQGRSNQPQHF.

In its sample, this clone was seen a few times. J is TRBJ2-5 and V is TRBV5-1; perhaps TRBD1 as D (5 bases). CDR1 and CDR2 (germline): SGHRS, YFSETQ. V shed 0 bases and J shed 7 bases, with 10 bases lying between them. This CDR3 has 13 residues. The CDR3 loop is CASSLAGLGTQYF. The CDR3, as DNA: TGCGCCAGCAGCTTGGCAGGGTTAGGGACCCAGTACTTC.

In nucleotides, the CDR3 is TGTGCCAGCAGGGAGGGAGGTAGGACAGGGGACACAGATACGCAGTATTTT. It encodes CASREGGRTGDTDTQYF. V gene TRBV2 combines with J gene TRBJ2-3, with 9 bases lining up with TRBD1. The CDR3 is 17 residues long. Germline trimming cut 6 bases from V and 2 bases from J; bases unmatched to any gene: 12. Germline V gives CDR1 SNHLY, CDR2 FYNNEI.

The J gene is TRBJ2-2, the V gene TRBV5-1, with 7 bases lining up with TRBD2. Trimming took 7 bases from V and 0 from J; bases not matched to a gene: 6. CDR1 SGHRS and CDR2 YFSETQ come from the germline V gene. The CDR3 runs 15 residues. The CDR3 nucleotides read TGCGCCAGCTTAGCGGGCACTACGAACACCGGGGAGCTGTTTTTT. As protein: CASLAGTTNTGELFF.

The genes are TRBV19 and TRBJ1-5; D is unresolved. The CDR3 has 14 amino acids. Trimming pared 5 bases from V and 3 bases from J, leaving 11 bases between. Germline V lookup: CDR1 LNHDA, CDR2 SQIVND (reference sequence). The chain's CDR3 is CASSSSSINQPQHF. CDR3 nucleotides: TGTGCCAGTAGTTCTTCCTCCATCAATCAGCCCCAGCATTTT.

The genes are TRBV18 and TRBJ2-4; D gene ambiguous. The germline V and J ends were trimmed by 4 bases and 0 bases, with 16 bases remaining between them. Germline CDR1 and CDR2: KGHSH and LQKENI. The CDR3 spans 17 residues. CDR3 sequence reads: CASSQNQVQLAKNIQYF. The CDR3 coding sequence is TGTGCCAGCTCACAAAACCAGGTACAGCTAGCCAAAAACATTCAGTACTTC. Drawing the rest from reference TRBV18 and TRBJ2-4, the complete variable domain is NAGVMQNPRHLVRRRGQEARLRCSPMKGHSHVYWYRQLPEEGLKFMVYLQKENIIDESGMPKERFSAEFPKEGPSILRIQQVVRGDSAAYFCASSQNQVQLAKNIQYFGAGTRLSVL.

The chain has TRBV10-3 and TRBJ1-1; D is ambiguous. Trimming cost V 7 bases and J 1 base, with 10 bases left between them. The CDR3 contains 13 residues. Per the germline V gene, CDR1 is ENHRY and CDR2 is SYGVKD. CDR3 coding DNA: TGTGCCATCACTACCCGGGGGAACACTGAAGCTTTCTTT. It encodes CAITTRGNTEAFF.

The chain is built from TRBV18 and TRBJ2-7, with D perhaps TRBD1 (6 bases). V lost 3 bases and J 2 bases, leaving 17 bases between the germline ends. Germline CDR1 reads KGHSH; CDR2 reads LQKENI. The CDR3 runs to 16 residues. The CDR3 region has the DNA TGTGCCAGCTCACCTACTTTAAGGACAGTAACCTACGAGCAGTACTTC. This gives the protein CASSPTLRTVTYEQYF.

V gene TRBV28 combines with J gene TRBJ2-7; 9 nucleotides line up with TRBD1. The CDR3 covers 12 residues. Trimming cost V 6 bases and J 6 bases; bases outside gene matches: 3. Looked up from germline, CDR1 is MDHEN and CDR2 is SYDVKM. The CDR3 protein is CASRQGASEQYF. CDR3 coding DNA: TGTGCCAGCAGACAGGGGGCGAGCGAGCAGTACTTC. Full variable domain (rest looked up from reference TRBV28 and TRBJ2-7): DVKVTQSSRYLVKRTGEKVFLECVQDMDHENMFWYRQDPGLGLRLIYFSYDVKMKEKGDIPEGYSVSREKKERFSLILESASTNQTSMYLCASRQGASEQYFGPGTRLTVT.

The chain joins TRBV6-1 to TRBJ2-5, with TRBD2 matching over 7 bases. The CDR3 has 15 amino acids. CDR1 is MNHNS, CDR2 SASEGT, per germline. The V and J ends lost 7 bases and 5 bases, in that order; junction bases with no gene match: 13. In DNA form, the CDR3 reads TGTGCCAGCATTCCAGGCGGGAGCGCGTGGGAGACCCAGTACTTC. Residues: CASIPGGSAWETQYF.

The chain combines TRBV5-1 with TRBJ2-3; TRBD2 aligns across 13 bases. The trim removed 3 bases at V and 0 bases at J, leaving 4 bases unmatched. The CDR3 runs to 17 residues. Per germline, CDR1 SGHRS and CDR2 YFSETQ. As DNA, the CDR3 is TGCGCCAGCAGCTCGGGACTAGCGGGAAGGAGCACAGATACGCAGTATTTT. Protein sequence: CASSSGLAGRSTDTQYF.

The chain combines TRBV5-1 with TRBJ2-7, with D perhaps matching TRBD1 (9 bases). Germline V gene sequence: CDR1 SGHRS, CDR2 YFSETQ. Trimming pared 5 bases from V and 3 bases from J, leaving 15 bases between. The CDR3 is 14 amino acids. DNA for the CDR3: TGCGCCAGCAGTAGCGGGACAGGGTTCTACGAGCAGTACTTC. This codes for CASSSGTGFYEQYF.

About this clone: Compared with germline, one end of the junction differs, possibly owing to a read error. The rearrangement uses TRBV30 and TRBJ2-7; 8 bases line up with TRBD2. Germline CDR1 is GTSNPN and CDR2 is SVGIG (reference sequence). The CDR3 runs 11 residues. This chain's CDR3 is CAWSDPGLVFF. The CDR3 coding sequence is TGTGCCTGGAGTGATCCGGGACTAGTCTTCTTC.